These 9 T cell receptor beta chains were sequenced from one sample in a study of blood T cells in healthy people across ages. Combining a sample-barcoded 5' primer with a J-beta primer mix, a second PCR ran for roughly 7 to 11 cycles. TCRdb re-derived calls from the 5' RACE reads in MiXCR, one entry per CDR3 protein. The sample records some 1.8 million distinct CDR3 sequences, roughly two fifths being singletons. The sequenced material came from blood. The receptors were gathered from a human donor in good health.

Comment on this clonotype: A much larger clone lies a single base off, so this may be a read error. Since no conserved phenylalanine or tryptophan closes the CDR3, a read error is the likely cause. The chain couples TRBV7-6 to TRBJ1-2, with D perhaps TRBD1 (6 bases). The CDR3 length is 15 residues. Germline loops: CDR1 SGHVS, CDR2 FNYEAQ. Trimming removed 1 base at V and 3 bases at J, with 12 bases between. The CDR3 DNA reads as TGTGCCAGCAGCTTAGGTCCGGGGGGCGACTATGGCTACACCCTC. It is translated as CASSLGPGGDYGYTL.

This rearrangement joins TRBV20-1 to TRBJ2-7; D might be TRBD1 or TRBD2, each matching 6 bases. This CDR3 has 13 amino acids. Trimming removed 8 bases at V and 0 bases at J, with 14 bases between. Per germline, CDR1 DFQATT and CDR2 SNEGSKA (reference sequence). The CDR3 bases are TGCAGTCCCAGGGAGGACAGCTCCTACGAGCAGTACTTC. This encodes CSPREDSSYEQYF.

V and J are TRBV15 and TRBJ2-5, with D unresolved. In germline, CDR1 is LNHNV, CDR2 YYDKDF (reference sequence). CDR3 length: 16 residues. V lost 0 bases to trimming and J lost 2 bases, with 13 bases between them. Here the CDR3 reads CATSRDLASRQETQYF. CDR3 nucleotides: TGTGCCACCAGCAGAGATTTGGCTAGTCGTCAAGAGACCCAGTACTTC.

In this sample, this clonotype turned up many times. The chain links TRBV7-9 to TRBJ2-7; D call uncertain. The CDR3 runs to 13 residues. Trimming pared 4 bases from V and 3 bases from J, leaving 10 bases between. Looked up from germline, CDR1 is SEHNR and CDR2 is FQNEAQ (reference sequence). Here the CDR3 reads CASSSGPVYEQYF. CDR3 nucleotide sequence: TGTGCCAGCAGCTCCGGGCCAGTCTACGAGCAGTACTTC.

The chain recombines TRBV28 with TRBJ1-1; D might be TRBD1 (6 bases). Germline-derived CDR1 and CDR2 are MDHEN and SYDVKM. CDR3 length: 15 amino acids. V lost 5 bases and J lost 1, with 14 bases in between. CDR3 in amino acids: CASSTRDIKNTEAFF. CDR3 nucleotides: TGTGCCAGCAGTACCCGGGACATAAAGAACACTGAAGCTTTCTTT.

The V gene is TRBV7-7, the J gene TRBJ2-3; D unclear. The CDR3 totals 13 residues. Trimming took off 11 bases at V and 0 bases at J, with 12 bases between the two ends. Germline V lookup: CDR1 SSHAT, CDR2 FNYEAQ (reference sequence). CDR3 bases: TGTGCCGGGCGACACTTAAGCACAGATACGCAGTATTTT. Its protein product is CAGRHLSTDTQYF.

The V and J genes are TRBV25-1 and TRBJ2-3; 8 positions match TRBD2. The junction had 9 bases not matched to a gene; V was cut back by 2 bases and J by 2 bases. The CDR3 loop spans 17 amino acids. Germline V lookup: CDR1 MGHDK, CDR2 SYGVNS. CDR3 sequence: CASSELPGGGITDTQYF. In DNA form, the CDR3 reads TGTGCCAGCAGTGAACTCCCCGGCGGGGGGATCACAGATACGCAGTATTTT.

This sequence joins TRBV7-9 and TRBJ2-1; D might be TRBD1 (7 bases). The CDR3 has 15 amino acids. Trimming removed 7 bases from V and 7 bases from J, with 20 bases in between. Germline CDR1 SEHNR, CDR2 FQNEAQ (reference sequence). Here the CDR3 reads CASTDGAGGGNEQFF. CDR3 bases: TGTGCCAGCACCGACGGGGCAGGGGGAGGAAATGAGCAGTTCTTC. Based on the CDR3 plus reference TRBV7-9 and TRBJ2-1, the full variable domain is DTGVSQNPRHKITKRGQNVTFRCDPISEHNRLYWYRQTLGQGPEFLTYFQNEAQLEKSRLLSDRFSAERPKGSFSTLEIQRTEQGDSAMYLCASTDGAGGGNEQFFGPGTRLTVL.

J is TRBJ2-1 and V is TRBV15; 8 nucleotides agree with TRBD2. Germline CDR1 is LNHNV and CDR2 is YYDKDF (reference sequence). This CDR3 has 16 residues. V was pared by 8 bases and J by 0 bases, with 9 bases of the junction left unmatched. CDR3 amino acids: CATRRGRGDSYNEQFF. For the CDR3, the DNA is TGTGCCACCCGACGAGGGCGGGGGGACTCCTACAATGAGCAGTTCTTC.